This entry lists 25 T cell receptor beta chains sequenced from one sample in a study of T cell responses to AZD1222 COVID-19 vaccine. This table comes from immunoSEQ multiplex PCR, and its TCRdb copy is limited to in-frame clones, with some not included. The sample yields under 95,000 clones, roughly 90% seen once. Sequenced here: peripheral blood, sampled 28 days after the second AZD1222 dose. These receptors all stem from an adult who received the AZD1222 COVID-19 vaccine.

The rearrangement links TRBV6-4 to TRBJ1-5; TRBD1 might be the D (5 bases). Germline CDR1 MRHNA, CDR2 SNTAGT. This CDR3 has 14 amino acids. The ends were cut back, 3 bases at V and 5 bases at J, with 11 bases in the middle. The CDR3 is CASSEGVFDQPQHF. DNA for the CDR3: TGTGCCAGCAGTGAAGGGGTTTTTGATCAGCCCCAGCATTTT.

CDR3 coding DNA: TGTGCCAGTAGTATAGACCCGGACAGGGGGCAGTTCACCTTC. Residues: CASSIDPDRGQFTF. The chain combines TRBV19 with TRBJ1-2; TRBD1 matches 11 bases. This CDR3 has 14 amino acids. Germline V CDR1 and CDR2: LNHDA, SQIVND (reference sequence). V shed 0 bases, J shed 13 bases, and the junction held 7 bases outside the gene matches. The full variable domain, rest sourced from reference TRBV19 and TRBJ1-2, is DGGITQSPKYLFRKEGQNVTLSCEQNLNHDAMYWYRQDPGQGLRLIYYSQIVNDFQKGDIAEGYSVSREKKESFPLTVTSAQKNPTAFYLCASSIDPDRGQFTFGSGTRLTVV.

V and J are TRBV28 and TRBJ2-7, with D uncertain. The CDR3 runs 12 residues. The V and J ends lost 7 bases and 11 bases respectively, with 18 bases between them. Per the germline V gene, CDR1 is MDHEN and CDR2 is SYDVKM. The CDR3 loop reads CASNNQVSPEYF. In nucleotides, the CDR3 is TGTGCCAGCAACAACCAAGTCAGCCCGGAGTACTTC. The variable domain in full, completed from reference TRBV28 and TRBJ2-7, reads DVKVTQSSRYLVKRTGEKVFLECVQDMDHENMFWYRQDPGLGLRLIYFSYDVKMKEKGDIPEGYSVSREKKERFSLILESASTNQTSMYLCASNNQVSPEYFGPGTRLTVT.

This sequence joins TRBV7-6 and TRBJ2-3; the D gene is possibly TRBD2 (5 bases). This CDR3 spans 12 amino acids. The germline V gene encodes CDR1 SGHVS and CDR2 FNYEAQ. The V and J ends lost 5 bases and 14 bases respectively, with 17 bases between them. As DNA, the CDR3 is TGTGCCAGCAGCCTCACGGAGGCCGGTCTGTATTTT. Its translation is CASSLTEAGLYF. Complete variable domain (other parts from reference TRBV7-6 and TRBJ2-3): GAGVSQSPRYKVTKRGQDVALRCDPISGHVSLYWYRQALGQGPEFLTYFNYEAQQDKSGLPNDRFSAERPEGSISTLTIQRTEQRDSAMYRCASSLTEAGLYFGPGTRLTVL.

The V and J genes are TRBV2 and TRBJ2-1; D is unclear. The CDR3 consists of 13 residues. The V end was cut by 5 bases, the J end by 9 bases, with 14 bases between. In germline, CDR1 is SNHLY, CDR2 FYNNEI. CDR3 coding DNA: TGTGCCAGCAGTCTTGAATCTACGGGTGAGCAGTTCTTC. This codes for CASSLESTGEQFF.

The rearrangement uses TRBV12-3 or TRBV12-4 and TRBJ1-2; weak D call: TRBD1 (5 bases). The CDR3 totals 13 residues. The V end was cut by 5 bases, the J end by 1 base, with 8 bases between. In DNA, the CDR3 is TGTGCCAGCAGTGTCAGGGTTAACTATGGCTACACCTTC. Its translation is CASSVRVNYGYTF.

The rearrangement uses TRBV7-2 and TRBJ2-1, with TRBD2 matching over 12 bases. V lost 5 bases to trimming and J lost 6 bases; unmatched junction nucleotides: 5. From germline, CDR1 is SGHTA and CDR2 FQGNSA. The CDR3 consists of 15 residues. The CDR3 sequence: CASSLGGLAGNEQFF. As DNA, the CDR3 is TGTGCCAGCAGCCTAGGGGGACTAGCGGGCAATGAGCAGTTCTTC.

This chain links TRBV28 with TRBJ2-2; no reliable D call. The CDR3 is 13 amino acids. Germline V lookup: CDR1 MDHEN, CDR2 SYDVKM. V shed 9 bases and J shed 3 bases, with 11 bases lying between them. As DNA, the CDR3 is TGTGCCAGTTACTCCCTGGACACCGGGGAGCTGTTTTTT. This sequence encodes CASYSLDTGELFF.

The rearrangement links TRBV3-1 (or the pseudogene TRBV3-2) to TRBJ1-5; tentatively, D is TRBD1 (5 bases). V lost 3 bases, J lost 7 bases, and 13 bases lay in between. Germline V gene data show CDR1 as LGHDT and CDR2 as YNNKEL (reference sequence). This CDR3 contains 14 residues. Written as DNA, the CDR3 is TGTGCCAGCAGCCACAAATTGGGGGAACAGCCCCAGCATTTT. The encoded protein is CASSHKLGEQPQHF.

This clone was found a few times. The V call is TRBV28, the J call TRBJ1-6, with TRBD1 matching over 9 bases. Germline CDR1 MDHEN, CDR2 SYDVKM. This CDR3 has 16 residues. V was clipped by 5 bases and J by 3 bases; unmatched bases: 5. CDR3 region: CASSQGTGSYNSPLHF. The CDR3 DNA sequence: TGTGCCAGCAGTCAAGGGACAGGGAGCTATAATTCACCCCTCCACTTT.

The V gene is TRBV18, the J gene TRBJ1-1; D is unresolved. The CDR3 has 14 amino acids. V lost 3 bases, J lost 0 bases, and 8 bases lay in between. Germline values: CDR1 KGHSH, CDR2 LQKENI. This chain's CDR3 is CASSPRMMNTEAFF. The CDR3, as DNA: TGTGCCAGCTCACCCAGGATGATGAACACTGAAGCTTTCTTT.

The sample holds a few counts of this clone. The chain links TRBV3-1 (or the pseudogene TRBV3-2) to TRBJ1-3; no firm D call. The CDR3 sequence is 14 residues long. Between the trimmed V and J ends, which lost 4 bases and 0 bases, there was a span of 7 bases. CDR1 and CDR2 (germline): LGHDT, YNNKEL (reference sequence). CDR3 in DNA: TGTGCCAGCAGCCCCGGGAACTCTGGAAACACCATATATTTT. Translation gives CASSPGNSGNTIYF.

The chain uses TRBV4-2 and TRBJ2-7; a weak D match, TRBD2 (7 bases). CDR3 length equals 16 residues. CDR1 LGHNA and CDR2 YNFKEQ come from the germline V gene. V lost 1 base and J 5 bases, leaving 18 bases between the germline ends. CDR3 protein: CASSQVGRGEANEQYF. The CDR3 bases are TGTGCCAGCAGCCAAGTGGGGAGGGGGGAGGCTAACGAGCAGTACTTC.

The chain employs TRBV6-2 or TRBV6-3 and TRBJ2-7; 15 nucleotides line up with TRBD2. The CDR3 contains 20 residues. Germline assignment: CDR1 MNHEY and CDR2 SVGEGT. V lost 6 bases, J lost 3 bases, and 18 bases stayed unmatched. The CDR3 sequence: CASSPLGTSGRYLQHYEQYF. In DNA form, the CDR3 reads TGTGCCAGCAGCCCTCTGGGGACTAGCGGGAGGTACCTCCAACACTACGAGCAGTACTTC.

The gene calls are TRBV18 and TRBJ2-5; TRBD2 agrees at 11 bases. The CDR3 runs 17 residues. With V trimmed by 2 bases and J by 5 bases, 10 bases remained unmatched. CDR1 is KGHSH, CDR2 LQKENI, per germline. DNA for the CDR3: TGTGCCAGCTCACCAAAACTAGCGGGGGCTCCGGGGGAGACCCAGTACTTC. As protein: CASSPKLAGAPGETQYF. Full variable domain (outside the CDR3, taken from reference TRBV18 and TRBJ2-5): NAGVMQNPRHLVRRRGQEARLRCSPMKGHSHVYWYRQLPEEGLKFMVYLQKENIIDESGMPKERFSAEFPKEGPSILRIQQVVRGDSAAYFCASSPKLAGAPGETQYFGPGTRLLVL.

The chain uses TRBV7-8 and TRBJ2-7; D gene unclear. The CDR3 contains 15 residues. V was pared by 1 base and J by 2 bases, with 12 bases between. CDR1 is SGHVS and CDR2 is FQNEAQ in the germline V gene. Here the CDR3 reads CASSLVAQETYEQYF. The CDR3 nucleotides are TGTGCCAGCAGCTTAGTCGCCCAGGAAACCTACGAGCAGTACTTC.

The chain is built from TRBV30 and TRBJ2-7; 8 bases agree with TRBD1. CDR3 length: 13 amino acids. J lost 0 bases, V lost 7 bases, and 5 bases had no gene match. Germline CDR1 reads GTSNPN; CDR2 reads SVGIG (reference sequence). In DNA, the CDR3 is TGTGCCTCCAGAGGACAGGGCTCCTACGAGCAGTACTTC. As protein: CASRGQGSYEQYF.

This clone is a singleton in its sample. The chain uses TRBV2 and TRBJ2-5; 10 positions agree with TRBD2. The CDR3 spans 15 residues. The trim removed 7 bases at V and 6 bases at J, leaving 11 bases unmatched. The V gene's germline CDR1 is SNHLY and CDR2 FYNNEI. CDR3 loop: CASTSQGLAIKTQYF. CDR3 in DNA: TGTGCCAGCACCAGCCAGGGACTAGCGATAAAGACCCAGTACTTC.

The chain joins TRBV6-6 to TRBJ2-2, with unresolved D. CDR3 length equals 12 residues. Trimming removed 6 bases from V and 4 bases from J, with 6 bases in between. Germline lookup yields CDR1 MNHNY and CDR2 SVGAGI (reference sequence). The chain's CDR3 is CASSLGTGELFF. The CDR3 region has the DNA TGTGCCAGCAGCCTGGGCACCGGGGAGCTGTTTTTT.

The CDR3 DNA is TGTGCCAGCAGCTCACATACAGGGGGGGAGACCCAGTACTTC. It encodes CASSSHTGGETQYF. This rearrangement joins TRBV11-2 to TRBJ2-5, with 8 bases aligning to TRBD1. The germline CDR1 and CDR2 sequences are SGHAT and FQNNGV. Germline trimming cut 4 bases from V and 5 bases from J; bases unmatched to any gene: 6. The CDR3 consists of 14 residues.

The chain employs TRBV9 and TRBJ1-1; 7 bases map to TRBD1. After removal of 9 bases from V and 2 bases from J, the junction contained 22 bases not matched to a gene. Germline-derived CDR1 and CDR2 are SGDLS and YYNGEE. The CDR3 contains 18 residues. The CDR3 here is CANMDRSRSGVRNTEAFF. DNA for the CDR3: TGTGCCAATATGGACAGGAGCAGGAGCGGGGTGAGAAACACTGAAGCTTTCTTT.

This sequence joins TRBV29-1 and TRBJ1-1; D not resolved. CDR1 SQVTM and CDR2 ANQGSEA come from the germline V gene. The CDR3 runs to 13 residues. The V and J ends lost 2 bases and 4 bases respectively, with 11 bases between them. CDR3 coding DNA: TGCAGCGTTGAAAGGCGGTACAGCACTGAAGCTTTCTTT. This encodes CSVERRYSTEAFF.

The CDR3 spells CASSLGGTDTQYF. The DNA of the CDR3 is TGTGCCAGCAGCTTAGGGGGTACAGATACGCAGTATTTT. The rearrangement joins TRBV7-2 to TRBJ2-3; no clear D. The CDR3 contains 13 residues. V gave up 1 base and J gave up 3 bases, with 5 bases separating them. Germline V gives CDR1 SGHTA, CDR2 FQGNSA.

This clone was found once. The chain uses TRBV9 and TRBJ2-1, with 8 bases that match TRBD2. Trimming cost V 4 bases and J 3 bases; bases outside gene matches: 9. This CDR3 spans 16 amino acids. Per germline, CDR1 SGDLS and CDR2 YYNGEE. The CDR3 protein is CASSPIGAGGYNEQFF. The CDR3 DNA follows: TGTGCCAGCAGCCCAATCGGGGCGGGGGGCTACAATGAGCAGTTCTTC.

The rearrangement joins TRBV24-1 to TRBJ2-2, with D maybe TRBD1 (6 bases). V lost 3 bases and J 2 bases, leaving 18 bases between the germline ends. This CDR3 is 18 amino acids long. CDR1 and CDR2 from the germline V gene are KGHDR and SFDVKD. DNA of the CDR3: TGTGCCACCAGTGATGGATACAGGGTAACCCCCAACACCGGGGAGCTGTTTTTT. Translation: CATSDGYRVTPNTGELFF.